This TCR beta chain was observed in a study of yellow fever vaccine responses in identical twins. One entry per CDR3 protein, called by TCRdb with MiXCR from the RT-PCR reads. The table includes about 3,600 distinct CDR3 sequences, 85% to 90% detected once. This CDR3 spans 14 amino acids. Germline V gives CDR1 SGHAT, CDR2 FQDESV (reference sequence). V lost 6 bases to trimming and J lost 5 bases, with 14 bases between them. This specimen was T cells from blood (PBMCs), unsorted or a sorted subset (not recorded which), taken before or after yellow fever vaccination (not recorded which). The gene calls are TRBV11-1 and TRBJ2-1, with D perhaps matching TRBD1 (6 bases). The clonotype was recovered from a woman aged 18 to 35 who received the yellow fever vaccine. CDR3 residues: CASRPKQGDNEQFF. DNA for the CDR3: TGTGCCAGCAGACCTAAACAGGGAGACAATGAGCAGTTCTTC.